Listed below are T cell receptor beta chains from one sample, sequenced in a study of technical replicates of blood from several donors. Using immunoSEQ multiplex PCR, the repertoire was profiled, and TCRdb retains in-frame clones only, with some absent. The table lists tens of thousands of clones, 95% to 98% of them singletons. Material: T cells isolated from PBMCs. These receptors all stem from a human donor in good health. CDR3s include the opening cysteine and the closing phenylalanine or tryptophan. A D gene is named only where the DNA matches it firmly. Clone size, where shown, is once, few, many, or a class for clones that have expanded.

j_call	d_call	clone_size	v_call	cdr3_nt	cdr3_aa
TRBJ2-1	NA	NA	TRBV29-1	TGCAGCGTTGTCTCAGGCGGGGATGAGCAGTTCTTC	CSVVSGGDEQFF
TRBJ2-7	NA	NA	TRBV2	TGTGCCAGCAGTGGGGGTCCCTGGGGCCTCTCCTACGAGCAGTACTTC	CASSGGPWGLSYEQYF
TRBJ2-5	TRBD2	NA	TRBV27	TGTGCCAGCAGTACACTGGGGAGCGGGGCTGCAGGGACCCAGTACTTC	CASSTLGSGAAGTQYF
TRBJ1-6	TRBD1	NA	TRBV7-9	TGTGCCAGCAGCTTAGACAGGGGCCAGAATTCACCCCTCCACTTT	CASSLDRGQNSPLHF
TRBJ2-1	NA	NA	TRBV25-1	TGTGCCAGCAGTGAACGAGTGAATGAGCAGTTCTTC	CASSERVNEQFF
TRBJ2-3	NA	NA	TRBV5-1	TGCGCCAGCAGCTATAAGCGTGCGTCCCCCCTCACAGATACGCAGTATTTT	CASSYKRASPLTDTQYF
TRBJ1-4	NA	once	TRBV4-1	TGCGCCAGCAGGAAACAGGCAAAAAGGGGTGAAAAACTGTTTTTT	CASRKQAKRGEKLFF
TRBJ2-3	TRBD1	NA	TRBV4-1	TGCGCCAGCAGCCAGGACAGGGTGAGGAGTTTT	CASSQDRVRSF
TRBJ2-4	NA	NA	TRBV5-6	TGTGCCAGCAGTTTGGGTGGTGGGGACGGGGGCATTCAGTACTTC	CASSLGGGDGGIQYF
TRBJ1-5	NA	once	TRBV7-9	TGTGCCAGCAGCTTAGGCCAGAACAATCAGCCCCAGCATTTT	CASSLGQNNQPQHF
TRBJ1-6	NA	NA	TRBV11-3	TGTGCCAGCAAGCGGGGGGGCGCCTATAATTCACCCCTCCACTTT	CASKRGGAYNSPLHF
TRBJ2-1	NA	NA	TRBV7-3	TGTGCCAGCAGCTCCGCGTTGAGCTCCTACAATGAGCAGTTCTTC	CASSSALSSYNEQFF
TRBJ2-1	TRBD2	once	TRBV10-1	TGCGCCAGCAGCGGAAAAGGACTAGCGGGAGGAGGTGAGCAGTTCTTC	CASSGKGLAGGGEQFF
TRBJ1-4	TRBD1	NA	TRBV5-5	TGTGCCAGCAGCTCCACAGGGGGGACAAATGAAAAACTGTTTTTT	CASSSTGGTNEKLFF
TRBJ2-3	TRBD2	once	TRBV5-1	TGCGCCAGCAGCTTGGTCGGACTAGCGGGAGAGACAGATACGCAGTATTTT	CASSLVGLAGETDTQYF
TRBJ2-3	NA	NA	TRBV28	TGTGCCAGCAGTTTAAGGCAGGAAGGGACACACACACACACAGATACGCAGTATTTT	CASSLRQEGTHTHTDTQYF